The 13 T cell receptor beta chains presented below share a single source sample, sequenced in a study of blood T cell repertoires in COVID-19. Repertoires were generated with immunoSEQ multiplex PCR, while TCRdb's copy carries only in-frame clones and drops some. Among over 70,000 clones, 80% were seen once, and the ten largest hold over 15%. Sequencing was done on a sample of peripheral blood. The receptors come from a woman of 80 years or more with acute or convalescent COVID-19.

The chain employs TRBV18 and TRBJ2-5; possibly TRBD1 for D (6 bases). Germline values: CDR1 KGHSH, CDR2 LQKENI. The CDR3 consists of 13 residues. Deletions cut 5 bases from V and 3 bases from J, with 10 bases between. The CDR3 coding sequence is TGTGCCAGCTCATTTTCAGGGGAAGAGACCCAGTACTTC. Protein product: CASSFSGEETQYF.

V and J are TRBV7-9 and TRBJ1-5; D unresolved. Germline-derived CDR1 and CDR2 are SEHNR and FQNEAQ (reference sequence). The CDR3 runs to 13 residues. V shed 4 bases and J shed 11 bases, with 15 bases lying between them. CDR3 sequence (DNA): TGTGCCAGCAGCTCAGAGGGCCCTTTGACCCAGCATTTT. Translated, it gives CASSSEGPLTQHF.

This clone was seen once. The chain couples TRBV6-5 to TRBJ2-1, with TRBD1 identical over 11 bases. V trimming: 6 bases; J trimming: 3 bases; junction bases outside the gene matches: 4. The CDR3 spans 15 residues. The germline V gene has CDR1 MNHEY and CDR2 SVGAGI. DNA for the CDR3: TGTGCCAGCAGCTCCGGGACAGGGGGCTACAATGAGCAGTTCTTC. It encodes CASSSGTGGYNEQFF.

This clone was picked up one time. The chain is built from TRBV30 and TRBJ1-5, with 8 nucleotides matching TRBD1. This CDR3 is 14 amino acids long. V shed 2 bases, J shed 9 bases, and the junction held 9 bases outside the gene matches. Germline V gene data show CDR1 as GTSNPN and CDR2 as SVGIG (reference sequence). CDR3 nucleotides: TGTGCCTGGAGTCCAAACAGGGGGTCAAGGCCCCAGCATTTT. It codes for CAWSPNRGSRPQHF.

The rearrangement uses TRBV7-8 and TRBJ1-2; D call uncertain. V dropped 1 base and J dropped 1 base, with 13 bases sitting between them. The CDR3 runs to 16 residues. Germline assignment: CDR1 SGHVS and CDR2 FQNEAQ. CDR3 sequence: CASSLEIRDNNYGYTF. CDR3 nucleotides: TGTGCCAGCAGCTTAGAAATCCGGGATAATAACTATGGCTACACCTTC.

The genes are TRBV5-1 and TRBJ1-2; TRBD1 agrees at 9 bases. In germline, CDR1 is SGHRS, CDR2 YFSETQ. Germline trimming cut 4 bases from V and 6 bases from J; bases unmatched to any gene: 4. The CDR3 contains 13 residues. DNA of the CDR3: TGCGCCAGCAGCCCCGGGACAGGGAATGGCTACACCTTC. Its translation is CASSPGTGNGYTF.

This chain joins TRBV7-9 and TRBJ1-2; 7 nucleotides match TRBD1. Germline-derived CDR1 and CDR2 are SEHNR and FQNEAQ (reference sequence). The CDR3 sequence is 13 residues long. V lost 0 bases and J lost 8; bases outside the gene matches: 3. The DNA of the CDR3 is TGTGCCAGCAGCTTAGCCAGGGGGGAAGGCTACACCTTC. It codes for CASSLARGEGYTF.

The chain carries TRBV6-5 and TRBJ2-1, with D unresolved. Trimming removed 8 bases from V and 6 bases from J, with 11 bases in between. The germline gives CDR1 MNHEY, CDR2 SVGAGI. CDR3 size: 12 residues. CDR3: CASGPLSNEQFF. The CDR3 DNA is TGTGCCAGCGGTCCGCTCAGCAATGAGCAGTTCTTC.

CDR3 region: CASSLPAGISTDTQYF. For the CDR3, the DNA is TGTGCCAGCAGCTTGCCTGCGGGGATTAGCACAGATACGCAGTATTTT. The rearrangement links TRBV5-4 to TRBJ2-3, with a possible D match to TRBD2 (6 bases). Trimming removed 1 base at V and 0 bases at J, with 12 bases between. This CDR3 region has 16 residues. Per germline, CDR1 SGHNT and CDR2 YYREEE (reference sequence).

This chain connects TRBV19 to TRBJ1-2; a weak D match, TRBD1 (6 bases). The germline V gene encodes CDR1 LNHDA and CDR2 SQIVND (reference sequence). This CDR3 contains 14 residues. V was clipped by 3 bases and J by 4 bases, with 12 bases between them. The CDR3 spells CASSIPDRPYGYTF. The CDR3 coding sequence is TGTGCCAGTAGTATCCCGGACAGACCCTATGGCTACACCTTC. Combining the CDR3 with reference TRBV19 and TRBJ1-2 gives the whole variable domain DGGITQSPKYLFRKEGQNVTLSCEQNLNHDAMYWYRQDPGQGLRLIYYSQIVNDFQKGDIAEGYSVSREKKESFPLTVTSAQKNPTAFYLCASSIPDRPYGYTFGSGTRLTVV.

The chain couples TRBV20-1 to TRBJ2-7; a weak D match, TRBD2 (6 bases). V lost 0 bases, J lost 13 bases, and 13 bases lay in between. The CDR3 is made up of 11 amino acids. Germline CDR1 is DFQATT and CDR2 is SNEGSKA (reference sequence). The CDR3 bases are TGCAGTGCTAGAGAGGGACTCCTTTACTACTTC. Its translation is CSAREGLLYYF.

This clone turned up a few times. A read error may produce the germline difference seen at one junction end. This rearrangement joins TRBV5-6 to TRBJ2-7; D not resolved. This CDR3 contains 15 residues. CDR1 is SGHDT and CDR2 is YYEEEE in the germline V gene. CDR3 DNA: TGTGCCAGCAGTTTGGAACAGTATACTTCCTACGAGCAGTACTTC. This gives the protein CASSLEQYTSYEQYF.

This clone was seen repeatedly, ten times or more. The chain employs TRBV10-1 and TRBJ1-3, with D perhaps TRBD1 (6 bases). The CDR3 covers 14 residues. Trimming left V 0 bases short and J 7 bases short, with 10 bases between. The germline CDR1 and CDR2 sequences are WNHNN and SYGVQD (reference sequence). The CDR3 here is CASSESTGSNTIYF. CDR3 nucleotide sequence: TGCGCCAGCAGTGAGTCGACAGGATCTAACACCATATATTTT.